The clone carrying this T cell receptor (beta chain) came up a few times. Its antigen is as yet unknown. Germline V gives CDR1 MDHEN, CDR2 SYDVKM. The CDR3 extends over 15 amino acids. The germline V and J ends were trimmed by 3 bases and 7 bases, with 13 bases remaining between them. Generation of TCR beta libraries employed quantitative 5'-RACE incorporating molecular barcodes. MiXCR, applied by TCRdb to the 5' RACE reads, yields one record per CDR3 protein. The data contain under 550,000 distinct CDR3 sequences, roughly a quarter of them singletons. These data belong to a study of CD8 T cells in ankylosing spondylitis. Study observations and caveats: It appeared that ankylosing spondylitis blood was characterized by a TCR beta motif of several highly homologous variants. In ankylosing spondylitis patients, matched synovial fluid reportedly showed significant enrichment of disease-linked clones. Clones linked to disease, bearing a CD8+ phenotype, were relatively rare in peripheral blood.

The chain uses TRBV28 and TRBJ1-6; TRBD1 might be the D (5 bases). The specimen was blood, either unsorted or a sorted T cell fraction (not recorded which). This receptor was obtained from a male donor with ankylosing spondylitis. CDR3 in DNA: TGTGCCAGCAGTTTTTCGGGACGGAAGAATTCACCCCTCCACTTT. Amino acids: CASSFSGRKNSPLHF.